One sample yielded the 4 T cell receptor beta chains listed below, sequenced in a study of response to subunit inactivated influenza vaccine (dated by TCRdb to 2016 to 2018). The library came from RT-PCR. The sample was run on an Illumina HiSeq 2500. TCRdb reworked the public reads: Q25 trimming with fastp, MiXCR clone assembly, productive beta chains retained. Each CDR3 protein gets just one entry, which takes the most common genes and DNA from the rows behind it. In all, the sample holds some 600,000 distinct CDR3 sequences, and 13% to 15% of those were seen once. The ten largest clones represent less than 9% of the sample. The source material was PBMCs from blood, sampled around two weeks before vaccination. Receptor source: a man in his fifties or sixties who received an inactivated influenza vaccine. Donor details come from another sample of the same person, matched by shared clones.

There are many counts of this clonotype. The gene calls are TRBV12-3 or TRBV12-4 and TRBJ2-2; 10 positions agree with TRBD1. The V gene end was trimmed by 5 bases and the J gene end by 4 bases; junction bases not matched to a gene: 7. This CDR3 has 16 amino acids. In DNA form, the CDR3 reads TGTGCCAGCAGTAGTCCCGGGACAGGGGCCACCGGGGAGCTGTTTTTT. Protein sequence: CASSSPGTGATGELFF.

The chain is built from TRBV18 and TRBJ1-1, with 8 bases identical to TRBD1. CDR1 is KGHSH, CDR2 LQKENI, per germline. The CDR3 is 13 residues long. The trim removed 6 bases at V and 4 bases at J, leaving 4 bases unmatched. CDR3 coding DNA: TGTGCCAGCTCTTCAGGACAGGGCACTGAAGCTTTCTTT. Its protein product is CASSSGQGTEAFF.

This chain connects TRBV20-1 to TRBJ1-4; maybe TRBD1 (5 bases). Germline V gene lookup returns CDR1 DFQATT and CDR2 SNEGSKA (reference sequence). Trimming took off 5 bases at V and 7 bases at J, with 14 bases between the two ends. The CDR3 loop spans 13 amino acids. CDR3 region: CSAEGKWSEKLFF. CDR3 DNA: TGCAGTGCTGAGGGGAAGTGGAGTGAAAAACTGTTTTTT.

The V call is TRBV7-9, the J call TRBJ1-5; no clear D gene. V lost 5 bases, J lost 0 bases, and 17 bases lay in between. There are 17 residues in the CDR3. Germline CDR1 SEHNR, CDR2 FQNEAQ (reference sequence). Written as DNA, the CDR3 is TGTGCCAGCAGCGGTGAAGAGGGAATCCATAGCAATCAGCCCCAGCATTTT. Translation gives CASSGEEGIHSNQPQHF.